Listed here are 32 T cell receptor beta chains from one sample, sequenced in a study of cytomegalovirus exposure and HLA in healthy donors. The PCR made use of 60 Vbeta and 13 Jbeta primers. Assay used: immunoSEQ multiplex PCR; TCRdb lists only in-frame clones, some missing. The sample has more than 95,000 clones; around 63% are singletons. The sample consisted of PBMCs. The receptors derive from a man under 40 in good health and CMV-seronegative.

The chain employs TRBV19 and TRBJ1-1; D is unresolved. The CDR3 length is 13 residues. Trimming shortened V by 6 bases and J by 4 bases, and 12 bases separated the two germline ends. From germline, CDR1 is LNHDA and CDR2 SQIVND (reference sequence). Here the CDR3 reads CASSISWFTEAFF. CDR3 DNA sequence: TGTGCCAGTAGCATCAGTTGGTTCACTGAAGCTTTCTTT.

J is TRBJ2-7 and V is TRBV28; no definite D call. This CDR3 has 14 residues. Trimming left V 7 bases short and J 2 bases short, with 15 bases between. Germline CDR1 MDHEN, CDR2 SYDVKM. CDR3 protein: CASNTLQETYEQYF. The CDR3 bases are TGTGCCAGCAACACACTTCAGGAAACCTACGAGCAGTACTTC.

The V call is TRBV7-8, the J call TRBJ2-2, with a possible D match to TRBD1 (6 bases). Trimming removed 5 bases at V and 6 bases at J, with 19 bases between. Germline V gene lookup returns CDR1 SGHVS and CDR2 FQNEAQ. The CDR3 contains 16 residues. CDR3 nucleotide sequence: TGTGCCAGCAGCGGTATAAAAAACAGGGTTCCCGGGGAGCTGTTTTTT. Translating it yields CASSGIKNRVPGELFF.

This chain connects TRBV18 to TRBJ2-5, with 7 bases identical to TRBD2. The CDR3 length is 15 residues. V shed 2 bases, J shed 5 bases, and the junction held 8 bases outside the gene matches. Germline V gives CDR1 KGHSH, CDR2 LQKENI. Here the CDR3 reads CASSPSAGGIETQYF. As DNA, the CDR3 is TGTGCCAGCTCACCATCGGCCGGGGGGATCGAGACCCAGTACTTC. Full variable domain (rest looked up from reference TRBV18 and TRBJ2-5): NAGVMQNPRHLVRRRGQEARLRCSPMKGHSHVYWYRQLPEEGLKFMVYLQKENIIDESGMPKERFSAEFPKEGPSILRIQQVVRGDSAAYFCASSPSAGGIETQYFGPGTRLLVL.

The V gene is TRBV2, the J gene TRBJ2-7; TRBD1 aligns across 8 bases. The CDR3 length is 13 residues. Germline V gene data show CDR1 as SNHLY and CDR2 as FYNNEI. The V segment lost 6 bases and the J segment 3 bases; nucleotides outside the gene matches: 4. CDR3 residues: CASRTGEIYEQYF. As DNA, the CDR3 is TGTGCCAGCAGGACAGGGGAAATCTACGAGCAGTACTTC.

This clone was seen just once. This sequence joins TRBV30 and TRBJ2-7; 10 bases match TRBD2. J lost 3 bases, V lost 1 base, and 3 bases had no gene match. The CDR3 is 14 amino acids. Per germline, CDR1 GTSNPN and CDR2 SVGIG (reference sequence). In nucleotides, the CDR3 is TGTGCCTGGAGTGAACTAGCGGGACACTACGAGCAGTACTTC. Its protein is CAWSELAGHYEQYF.

This clone was observed a few times. V and J are TRBV7-3 and TRBJ2-7; TRBD2 aligns across 7 bases. Germline V CDR1 and CDR2: SGHTA, FQGTGA. J lost 5 bases, V lost 1 base, and 5 bases had no gene match. The CDR3 runs to 14 residues. CDR3: CASSLKAGPHEQYF. Written as DNA, the CDR3 is TGTGCCAGCAGCTTAAAAGCGGGACCCCACGAGCAGTACTTC.

The genes are TRBV25-1 and TRBJ1-2; tentatively, D is TRBD1 (6 bases). This CDR3 has 13 amino acids. V gave up 7 bases and J gave up 6 bases, with 15 bases separating them. CDR1 is MGHDK, CDR2 SYGVNS, per germline. The CDR3 DNA reads TGTGCCAGCACCCTCGGACAGAGAAATGGCTACACCTTC. The encoded protein is CASTLGQRNGYTF.

This rearrangement joins TRBV5-1 to TRBJ1-3, with D uncertain. The germline CDR1 and CDR2 sequences are SGHRS and YFSETQ. Trimming stripped 3 bases from V and 8 bases from J, with 12 bases between. The CDR3 is 13 residues long. The CDR3 loop reads CASSSALGDTIYF. CDR3 nucleotide sequence: TGCGCCAGCAGCTCCGCCCTGGGAGACACCATATATTTT.

V and J are TRBV18 and TRBJ2-5; 11 bases line up with TRBD2. Germline values: CDR1 KGHSH, CDR2 LQKENI. The ends lost 3 bases at V and 5 bases at J; junction bases unmatched: 8. The CDR3 consists of 16 residues. The CDR3 DNA follows: TGTGCCAGCTCACCGCAATTAGCGGGAGGGCGGGAGACCCAGTACTTC. Its translation is CASSPQLAGGRETQYF.

The V call is TRBV7-8, the J call TRBJ2-5; no firm D call. Gene TRBJ2-7 matches the end of the DNA better, so the J call may be wrong. Germline V lookup: CDR1 SGHVS, CDR2 FQNEAQ. The CDR3 is made up of 12 amino acids. The CDR3 coding sequence is TGTGCCAGCAGCCGGTCCTCCTACGAGCAGTACTTC. Translated: CASSRSSYEQYF.

This rearrangement joins TRBV28 to TRBJ2-1; D unclear. This CDR3 comprises 16 residues. V shed 5 bases and J shed 0 bases, with 14 bases lying between them. CDR1 and CDR2 (germline): MDHEN, SYDVKM. CDR3 nucleotide sequence: TGTGCCAGCAGTCCTATCCCCTTGCGCTCCTACAATGAGCAGTTCTTC. Translated: CASSPIPLRSYNEQFF.

This chain joins TRBV27 and TRBJ1-5, with TRBD1 matching 8 bases. This CDR3 spans 16 amino acids. The germline gives CDR1 MNHEY, CDR2 SMNVEV (reference sequence). Losses at the gene ends were 6 bases for V and 4 bases for J; bases not matched to a gene: 11. CDR3 sequence reads: CASRPGQGGRNQPQHF. The DNA for the CDR3 is TGTGCCAGCAGACCCGGACAGGGCGGACGGAATCAGCCCCAGCATTTT.

CDR3 residues: CASSYSSRGFVAEQYF. DNA of the CDR3: TGTGCCAGCAGCTATTCTTCCAGGGGATTTGTGGCCGAGCAGTACTTC. The chain links TRBV2 to TRBJ2-5; the D gene is possibly TRBD1 (6 bases). The J call could be wrong; TRBJ2-7 is a better fit for the DNA end. CDR1 and CDR2 from the germline V gene are SNHLY and FYNNEI. The CDR3 has 16 residues.

Only one count was recorded for this clone. This chain connects TRBV18 to TRBJ1-1; D gene ambiguous. This CDR3 has 15 amino acids. CDR1 and CDR2 from the germline V gene are KGHSH and LQKENI. Trimming left V 3 bases short and J 2 bases short, with 13 bases between. DNA for the CDR3: TGTGCCAGCTCACCGTACAGCCAATTAAACACTGAAGCTTTCTTT. Translating it yields CASSPYSQLNTEAFF.

The J gene is TRBJ1-3, the V gene TRBV6-5, with 8 bases lining up with TRBD1. This CDR3 region has 15 residues. From germline, CDR1 is MNHEY and CDR2 SVGAGI. J gave up 2 bases and V 5 bases, and 5 bases lay outside the gene matches. This CDR3 is CASSITGGAGNTIYF. The CDR3 coding sequence is TGTGCCAGCAGTATTACAGGGGGAGCTGGAAACACCATATATTTT.

This clone was seen a handful of times. The chain joins TRBV2 to TRBJ2-1, with 8 bases identical to TRBD2. The CDR3 consists of 13 residues. Trimming at V came to 7 bases and at J to 5 bases, leaving 4 bases not matched to a gene. Germline-derived CDR1 and CDR2 are SNHLY and FYNNEI. Written as DNA, the CDR3 is TGTGCCAGCAAGCTAGCGGGCGACAATGAGCAGTTCTTC. This gives the protein CASKLAGDNEQFF.

The chain recombines TRBV7-2 with TRBJ2-1; D gene ambiguous. The length of the CDR3 is 11 residues. Trimming took 3 bases from V and 10 from J, leaving 7 bases between them. Germline V gives CDR1 SGHTA, CDR2 FQGNSA. This CDR3 is CASSLAIEQFF. The CDR3 DNA is TGTGCCAGCAGCTTGGCCATCGAGCAGTTCTTC.

A few counts support this clone. The chain combines TRBV25-1 with TRBJ1-3, with D possibly TRBD1 on 6 matching bases. There are 15 residues in the CDR3. The germline CDR1 and CDR2 sequences are MGHDK and SYGVNS. Trimming cost V 10 bases and J 2 bases, with 18 bases left between them. The chain's CDR3 is CATGGGFSPGNTIYF. In DNA, the CDR3 is TGTGCCACTGGGGGGGGCTTCTCTCCTGGAAACACCATATATTTT.

The DNA for the CDR3 is TGTGCCAGCAGCCAGTTAGGCGGTAGCGGGAGGGGACAAGAGACCCAGTACTTC. Its protein is CASSQLGGSGRGQETQYF. The chain has TRBV4-2 and TRBJ2-5, with 11 bases aligning to TRBD2. After removal of 3 bases from V and 2 bases from J, the junction contained 11 bases not matched to a gene. Germline values: CDR1 LGHNA, CDR2 YNFKEQ. This CDR3 is 18 amino acids long.

This clone was counted once. The sample holds other DNA sequences that translate to the same CDR3. V is TRBV6-1 and J is TRBJ2-3; D call uncertain. This CDR3 is built from 13 residues. Germline V gene lookup returns CDR1 MNHNS and CDR2 SASEGT. Trimming stripped 5 bases from V and 1 base from J, with 7 bases between. The CDR3 DNA follows: TGTGCCAGCAGTCCCCGGGGCACAGATACGCAGTATTTT. Protein product: CASSPRGTDTQYF.

CDR3 protein: CASSFRDTSYNSPLHF. In DNA form, the CDR3 reads TGTGCCAGCAGCTTCAGGGATACTTCCTATAATTCACCCCTCCACTTT. The chain carries TRBV5-5 and TRBJ1-6; D possibly corresponds to TRBD1 (5 bases). The CDR3 is made up of 16 amino acids. Trimming left V 2 bases short and J 1 base short, with 10 bases between. Germline loops: CDR1 SGHKS, CDR2 YYEKEE (reference sequence). Supplemented by reference TRBV5-5 and TRBJ1-6, the full variable domain reads DAGVTQSPTHLIKTRGQQVTLRCSPISGHKSVSWYQQVLGQGPQFIFQYYEKEERGRGNFPDRFSARQFPNYSSELNVNALLLGDSALYLCASSFRDTSYNSPLHFGNGTRLTVT.

The chain joins TRBV4-3 to TRBJ2-3, with 9 bases aligning to TRBD1. The length of the CDR3 is 17 residues. CDR1 is LGHNA, CDR2 YSLEER, per germline. V shed 4 bases and J 2 bases; nucleotides not matched to a gene: 10. The CDR3: CASSRLTGTGNTDTQYF. CDR3 DNA: TGCGCCAGCAGCCGACTAACCGGGACAGGGAACACAGATACGCAGTATTTT.

The chain has TRBV18 and TRBJ1-5, with a tentative D call TRBD1 (5 bases). Germline CDR1 and CDR2: KGHSH and LQKENI. CDR3 length equals 14 residues. V lost 3 bases and J 5 bases, leaving 11 bases between the germline ends. CDR3 nucleotide sequence: TGTGCCAGCTCACCGGGGGGGAGGGATCAGCCCCAGCATTTT. Protein: CASSPGGRDQPQHF.

The V call is TRBV7-2, the J call TRBJ1-6; D perhaps matches TRBD1 (6 bases). CDR1 and CDR2 (germline): SGHTA, FQGNSA. The CDR3 consists of 15 residues. The V and J ends lost 5 bases and 5 bases respectively, with 13 bases between them. Here the CDR3 DNA reads TGTGCCAGCAGCCGTACAGGGACCGATAATTCACCCCTCCACTTT. Its protein is CASSRTGTDNSPLHF.

This clone was recorded a few times. The rearrangement uses TRBV28 and TRBJ1-1, with D unclear. Germline values: CDR1 MDHEN, CDR2 SYDVKM. Deletions cut 5 bases from V and 1 base from J, with 14 bases between. The CDR3 loop spans 15 amino acids. The DNA of the CDR3 is TGTGCCAGCAGTAACGGAGGGTCGTCGAACACTGAAGCTTTCTTT. Translating it yields CASSNGGSSNTEAFF.

This clone was seen more than once but under ten times. The V and J genes are TRBV6-5 and TRBJ2-1; TRBD1 aligns across 8 bases. The CDR3 extends over 14 amino acids. CDR1 is MNHEY and CDR2 is SVGAGI in the germline V gene. V shed 8 bases and J 7 bases; nucleotides not matched to a gene: 10. CDR3 DNA sequence: TGTGCCAGCCGCACAGGGGGGACCTTGAATGAGCAGTTCTTC. Its protein product is CASRTGGTLNEQFF.

This clone has only a few counts. This chain connects TRBV9 to TRBJ2-1, with 9 nucleotides matching TRBD1. After removal of 3 bases from V and 4 bases from J, the junction contained 5 bases not matched to a gene. This CDR3 region has 15 residues. Germline V lookup: CDR1 SGDLS, CDR2 YYNGEE. The CDR3 region is CASSATGTGYNEQFF. CDR3 DNA: TGTGCCAGCAGCGCTACCGGGACAGGGTACAATGAGCAGTTCTTC.

This clone was seen more than once but under ten times. This chain uses TRBV7-2 with TRBJ2-5; 13 bases fit TRBD2. Germline V gene lookup returns CDR1 SGHTA and CDR2 FQGNSA. Losses at the gene ends were 5 bases for V and 2 bases for J; bases not matched to a gene: 11. This CDR3 region has 18 residues. The CDR3 sequence: CASSRRGLAGDHQETQYF. The CDR3 DNA reads as TGTGCCAGCAGCCGGCGTGGACTAGCGGGAGATCATCAAGAGACCCAGTACTTC. Full variable domain (outside the CDR3, taken from reference TRBV7-2 and TRBJ2-5): GAGVSQSPSNKVTEKGKDVELRCDPISGHTALYWYRQSLGQGLEFLIYFQGNSAPDKSGLPSDRFSAERTGGSVSTLTIQRTQQEDSAVYLCASSRRGLAGDHQETQYFGPGTRLLVL.

The chain has TRBV6-5 and TRBJ2-7; 7 bases are a match to TRBD1. The germline CDR1 and CDR2 sequences are MNHEY and SVGAGI. The CDR3 has 14 amino acids. Trimming at V came to 4 bases and at J to 6 bases, leaving 9 bases not matched to a gene. This CDR3 is CASSLTGTGSEQYF. The CDR3 DNA reads as TGTGCCAGCAGTTTGACAGGGACGGGAAGCGAGCAGTACTTC.

This clone was detected only a few times. The chain carries TRBV21-1 and TRBJ1-2; the D call TRBD1 from the table was never checked on the DNA. TRBV21-1 is a recognized pseudogene. The CDR3 has 16 residues. The CDR3 DNA is TGTGCCAGCAGCAAATCTCGACGACAGTACCTTAGTGGCTACACCTTC. Its translation: CASSKSRRQYLSGYTF.

This clone was seen once. The chain is built from TRBV28 and TRBJ2-1, with TRBD2 matching over 9 bases. CDR3 length equals 16 residues. With V trimmed by 7 bases and J by 2 bases, 9 bases remained unmatched. CDR1 and CDR2 (germline): MDHEN, SYDVKM. DNA of the CDR3: TGTGCCAGCACCCCGGATAGCGGGAGTCCCTACAATGAGCAGTTCTTC. Protein product: CASTPDSGSPYNEQFF.